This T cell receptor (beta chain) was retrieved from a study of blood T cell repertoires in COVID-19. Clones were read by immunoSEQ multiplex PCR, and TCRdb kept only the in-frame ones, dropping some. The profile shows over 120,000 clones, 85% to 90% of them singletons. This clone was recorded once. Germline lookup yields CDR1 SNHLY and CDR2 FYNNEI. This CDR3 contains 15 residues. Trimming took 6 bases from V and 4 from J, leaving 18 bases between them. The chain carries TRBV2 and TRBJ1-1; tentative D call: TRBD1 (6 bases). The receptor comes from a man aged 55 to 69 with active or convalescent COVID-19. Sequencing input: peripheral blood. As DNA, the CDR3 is TGTGCCAGCAGAGACCTGCGGGGGCCCGGCACTGAAGCTTTCTTT. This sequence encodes CASRDLRGPGTEAFF. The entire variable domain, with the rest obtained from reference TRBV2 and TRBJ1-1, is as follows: EPEVTQTPSHQVTQMGQEVILRCVPISNHLYFYWYRQILGQKVEFLVSFYNNEISEKSEIFDDQFSVERPDGSNFTLKIRSTKLEDSAMYFCASRDLRGPGTEAFFGQGTRLTVV.